The rows below give T cell receptor beta chains drawn from one sample of a study of T-cell memory formation after mild COVID-19. TCRdb processed the 5' RACE reads anew with MiXCR; each CDR3 protein has one entry. Counted here are roughly 510,000 distinct CDR3 sequences, about 18% occurring once; the ten biggest clones make up roughly 8.2%. Sequencing used PBMCs or a T cell subset sorted from them (not recorded which). Receptors were obtained from an adult woman who had mild COVID-19 (a few samples of this study predate the infection). Cell type and time point are not known. Both conserved end residues are part of each CDR3. A D gene is named only where the DNA matches it firmly. Clone sizes are given selectively: once, few, many, or a class where the clone is expanded.

few | . | TRBJ2-5 | TRBV5-1 | TGCGCCAGCAGCTCACTCCAGGGCGTGGTAGAGACCCAGTACTTC | CASSSLQGVVETQYF
few | . | TRBJ1-5 | TRBV12-3/TRBV12-4 | TGTGCCAGCAGTCCCAGCAGGGTTGGGCCCCAGCATTTT | CASSPSRVGPQHF
many | . | TRBJ2-7 | TRBV10-3 | TGTGCCATCAGTACGCCCCAACCCTACGAGCAGTACTTC | CAISTPQPYEQYF
. | . | TRBJ2-7 | TRBV29-1 | TGCAGCGTTGAAGGGATTGACAGCCCGTCCTACGAGCAGTACTTC | CSVEGIDSPSYEQYF
once | TRBD2 | TRBJ2-2 | TRBV13 | TGTGCCAGCAGCTTAGGCCTAAGCGGGACCTACCCCGGGGAGCTGTTTTTT | CASSLGLSGTYPGELFF
few | . | TRBJ2-1 | TRBV20-1 | TGCAGTGCTAGGCGGGACGAGCAGTTCTTC | CSARRDEQFF
. | . | TRBJ1-2 | TRBV25-1 | TGTGCCAGCAGTAGATACGGCGATGGCTACACCTTC | CASSRYGDGYTF
. | . | TRBJ2-7 | TRBV19 | TGTGCCAGTACCAGCCCCGGCGGGGGCACCTACGAGCAGTACTTC | CASTSPGGGTYEQYF
. | . | TRBJ1-1 | TRBV7-9 | TGTGCCAGCAGCTCAGACGCGGGGAACGCTGAAGCTTTCTTT | CASSSDAGNAEAFF
. | . | TRBJ2-6 | TRBV7-8 | TGTGCCAGCAGCTTATTCAGACAGTCTGGGGCCAACGTCCTGACTTTC | CASSLFRQSGANVLTF
. | TRBD2 | TRBJ2-3 | TRBV7-3 | TGTGCCAGCAGTCGCGGGACTACTCCCACAGATACGCAGTATTTT | CASSRGTTPTDTQYF
. | . | TRBJ1-1 | TRBV5-4 | TGTGCCAGCAGCTTGACAGGGATGATCACTGAAGCTTTCTTT | CASSLTGMITEAFF
many | . | TRBJ2-3 | TRBV29-1 | TGCAGCGTTGACAGGGCCACAGATACGCAGTATTTT | CSVDRATDTQYF